This T cell receptor (beta chain) stems from a study of cytomegalovirus exposure and HLA in healthy donors. The PCR ran on 60 Vbeta and 13 Jbeta primers. In the authors' methods: The count from a later analysis was some 81 million unique TCR beta chains, 9 million to 12 million of them shared. Assay used: immunoSEQ multiplex PCR; TCRdb lists only in-frame clones, some missing. V, J and clone size reflect that table, while D and trimming were determined from the DNA. Here the sample spans 70,000 to 100,000 clones, approximately 80% being singletons. Study outcomes and limitations: Sequences of the TCR beta chain were said to predict the HLA-A and HLA-B alleles of most subjects accurately. The study designated 150 or so TCR beta chains cytomegalovirus-associated.

The CDR3 loop spans 12 amino acids. V was pared by 8 bases and J by 8 bases, with 4 bases of the junction left unmatched. Germline V CDR1 and CDR2: MNHNY, SVGAGI (reference sequence). Concerning this clone: Its antigen is unknown.

Sequenced sample: PBMCs. This chain joins TRBV6-6 and TRBJ2-2; 8 nucleotides align to TRBD2. The TCR originated in a man between 18 and 29 years old in good health and CMV-seronegative. The CDR3 DNA reads TGTGCCAGCGCGGGGGGCCTGGGGGAGCTGTTTTTT. It is translated as CASAGGLGELFF.